The present TCR beta chain was sequenced within a study of CXCR3-negative and CXCR3-positive naive CD8 T cells. Findings of the study overall: Diversity in memory CD8+ cells fell much lower than the comparably high levels seen in both naive subsets. Relative to CXCR3-negative naive cells, CXCR3-positive naive cells had more hydrophobic TRB CDR3s.

5' RACE with UMI labels generated the TRB cDNA libraries. Each CDR3 protein gets one entry in TCRdb, which reprocessed the 5' RACE reads and gives no DNA. The record lists about 63,000 distinct CDR3 sequences, of which the ten most abundant hold around 4.8%. The CDR3 has 16 amino acids. Naive CD8+ T cells showed CD45RO-CCR7+CD27+CD95-. Details on this clonotype: Its antigen is not identified.

This sequence was found in a human donor in good health. Some clones in this sample may be carry-over from other donors' samples. The chain carries TRBV12-3 or TRBV12-4 and TRBJ1-5. Specimen: naive CXCR3+ CD8+ T cells from blood. Indicated subset: CD45RO-CCR7+CD27+CD95- naive CD8+ T cells expressing CXCR3 (TNR3+). The CDR3 region is CASSLGLGLGNQPQHF.